The next 15 T cell receptor beta chains were all read from a single sample in a study of blood T cell repertoires in COVID-19 (dated by TCRdb to 2020 to 2021). Receptor amplification or capture employed the immunoSEQ multiplex PCR assay. Entries here come from immuneACCESS through TCRdb and include only in-frame sequences with V and J called. Some clones fail to appear in such tables; in the studies checked, an unresolved V gene covers under half of the shortfall, and the cause of the remainder is unknown. This sample comprises some 220,000 clones, about 88% of them detected only once. The top ten clonotypes cover approximately 2.6% of the sample. Material for sequencing was peripheral blood. The receptors here all came from a man aged 45-60 years who had recovered from COVID-19.

The chain couples TRBV5-1 to TRBJ1-2, with 7 bases matching TRBD1. The CDR3 is 14 residues long. V was pared by 4 bases and J by 4 bases, with 7 bases of the junction left unmatched. Germline V gene sequence: CDR1 SGHRS, CDR2 YFSETQ. The CDR3 nucleotides read TGCGCCAGCAGCCGTACTGGACAGGCCTATGGCTACACCTTC. Its protein is CASSRTGQAYGYTF.

The rearrangement joins TRBV28 to TRBJ2-7, with 7 bases aligning to TRBD1. The junction had 6 bases not matched to a gene; V was cut back by 1 base and J by 0 bases. From germline, CDR1 is MDHEN and CDR2 SYDVKM. There are 16 residues in the CDR3. Here the CDR3 reads CASSLSPQGSSYEQYF. The CDR3 bases are TGTGCCAGCAGTTTATCCCCACAGGGGAGCTCCTACGAGCAGTACTTC.

This clone was seen a handful of times. The V call is TRBV28, the J call TRBJ1-5, with D possibly TRBD1 on 5 matching bases. Germline V CDR1 and CDR2: MDHEN, SYDVKM. The length of the CDR3 is 16 residues. Trimming shortened V by 3 bases and J by 6 bases, and 18 bases separated the two germline ends. CDR3 amino acids: CASSLGGIPQGQPQHF. The CDR3 coding sequence is TGTGCCAGCAGTTTGGGGGGGATCCCGCAAGGTCAGCCCCAGCATTTT.

This clone was counted only a few times. This sequence joins TRBV25-1 and TRBJ1-3; 9 nucleotides align to TRBD1. This CDR3 is 17 amino acids long. With V trimmed by 6 bases and J by 0 bases, 9 bases remained unmatched. Germline-derived CDR1 and CDR2 are MGHDK and SYGVNS. The CDR3 is CASRGGDRANSGNTIYF. The CDR3 nucleotides are TGTGCCAGCAGGGGAGGGGACAGGGCCAACTCTGGAAACACCATATATTTT.

The chain uses TRBV28 and TRBJ2-1; D perhaps matches TRBD1 (5 bases). V was pared by 7 bases and J by 5 bases, with 21 bases between. The CDR3 length is 16 residues. Germline-derived CDR1 and CDR2 are MDHEN and SYDVKM. CDR3 in DNA: TGTGCCAGCACCCAAAGGGGCTCCCCACAGAACAATGAGCAGTTCTTC. This codes for CASTQRGSPQNNEQFF.

A single count supports this clone. The V and J genes are TRBV28 and TRBJ2-1, with TRBD1 identical over 10 bases. J was trimmed by 15 bases and V by 5 bases; bases with no gene match: 4. The germline V gene encodes CDR1 MDHEN and CDR2 SYDVKM. The CDR3 loop spans 11 amino acids. In nucleotides, the CDR3 is TGTGCCAGCAGTCGGGGGGACAGGGGGTTCTTC. Protein product: CASSRGDRGFF.

The chain employs TRBV9 and TRBJ2-3, with 8 bases aligning to TRBD2. Germline CDR1 reads SGDLS; CDR2 reads YYNGEE. This CDR3 has 15 residues. Trimming took 7 bases from V and 2 from J; bases not matched to a gene: 9. CDR3 sequence: CASQRGTRATDTQYF. The DNA for the CDR3 is TGTGCCAGCCAGCGAGGGACTAGGGCCACAGATACGCAGTATTTT.

The rearrangement joins TRBV7-2 to TRBJ2-3, with 14 bases identical to TRBD2. The germline V gene encodes CDR1 SGHTA and CDR2 FQGNSA. The J segment lost 6 bases and the V segment lost 5 bases, leaving 7 bases of the junction unmatched. The CDR3 loop spans 16 amino acids. Written as DNA, the CDR3 is TGTGCCAGCAGCCCCGGGACTAGCGGGAGTATGGATACGCAGTATTTT. It yields the protein CASSPGTSGSMDTQYF.

The chain carries TRBV9 and TRBJ2-3, with 12 bases lining up with TRBD2. Germline lookup yields CDR1 SGDLS and CDR2 YYNGEE. This CDR3 is 16 amino acids long. V was pared by 3 bases and J by 6 bases, with 8 bases of the junction left unmatched. CDR3 bases: TGTGCCAGCAGCGGGGGACTAGCGGGTCTCCGGGATACGCAGTATTTT. It encodes CASSGGLAGLRDTQYF. Full variable domain (missing parts from reference TRBV9 and TRBJ2-3): DSGVTQTPKHLITATGQRVTLRCSPRSGDLSVYWYQQSLDQGLQFLIQYYNGEERAKGNILERFSAQQFPDLHSELNLSSLELGDSALYFCASSGGLAGLRDTQYFGPGTRLTVL.

The chain has TRBV7-9 and TRBJ2-5, with 8 bases identical to TRBD2. V gave up 5 bases and J gave up 5 bases; unmatched junction bases: 1. The CDR3 runs 12 residues. Per germline, CDR1 SEHNR and CDR2 FQNEAQ (reference sequence). The CDR3 is CASSPSGETQYF. The CDR3 DNA follows: TGTGCCAGCAGCCCTAGCGGGGAGACCCAGTACTTC.

The rearrangement uses TRBV6-5 and TRBJ1-3; tentatively, D is TRBD1 (6 bases). The CDR3 spans 15 residues. CDR1 MNHEY and CDR2 SVGAGI come from the germline V gene. With 5 bases removed from V and 0 bases from J, the gap between germline ends came to 11 bases. The CDR3 sequence: CASSRIRGSGNTIYF. CDR3 DNA: TGTGCCAGCAGTCGCATCAGGGGCTCTGGAAACACCATATATTTT.

V gene TRBV11-3 combines with J gene TRBJ2-5; TRBD2 agrees at 12 bases. The CDR3 runs 15 residues. V was clipped by 4 bases and J by 1 base; unmatched bases: 1. The germline V gene encodes CDR1 SGHNT and CDR2 YENEEA. CDR3 sequence (DNA): TGTGCCAGCAGCTGGACTAGCGGGGCCCAAGAGACCCAGTACTTC. This gives the protein CASSWTSGAQETQYF.

V is TRBV19 and J is TRBJ1-5; maybe TRBD1 (5 bases). The CDR3 is 16 amino acids. The V gene lost 7 bases and the J gene lost 5 bases, with 21 bases spanning the gap. The germline V gene has CDR1 LNHDA and CDR2 SQIVND (reference sequence). The CDR3 DNA reads as TGTGCCAGTATATCTCTGGACGCCAGGGAAGATCAGCCCCAGCATTTT. Translation: CASISLDAREDQPQHF.

V gene TRBV25-1 combines with J gene TRBJ2-5, with 14 bases that match TRBD2. This CDR3 has 16 residues. The J segment lost 4 bases and the V segment lost 3 bases, leaving 4 bases of the junction unmatched. CDR1 MGHDK and CDR2 SYGVNS come from the germline V gene. This CDR3 reads CASSEGTSGRSETQYF. CDR3 sequence (DNA): TGTGCCAGCAGTGAGGGGACTAGCGGGAGATCAGAGACCCAGTACTTC.

The V call is TRBV6-5, the J call TRBJ2-7; 8 bases are shared with TRBD1. Unmatched junction bases numbered 5, after V lost 6 bases and J lost 7 bases. Looked up from germline, CDR1 is MNHEY and CDR2 is SVGAGI. The CDR3 loop spans 12 amino acids. The CDR3 DNA reads as TGTGCCAGCAGAACAGACAGGGGAGAGCAGTACTTC. It is translated as CASRTDRGEQYF.